This entry concerns a single T cell receptor (beta chain). Its antigen has not been determined. There are no base qualities to consult, and no much larger clone falls within one base. Library creation used multiplex PCR. Sequencing was carried out with an Illumina HiSeq 4000. To build TCR beta libraries, CDR3 regions were amplified by Arm-PCR using iRepertoire HTBI primers. PCR products were gel purified before sequencing. The study's processing was this. A total of roughly 67 TRBV and 14 TRBJ segments were identified across samples and were used for gene usage analysis of CDR3 amino acid clonotypes. Filtered high-quality paired reads were merged into contigs using COPE and FqMerger. BLAST was used to align contigs to IMGT TRBV, TRBD and TRBJ reference genes, with CDR3 defined following IMGT. Any clonotype with a frequency above 0.1% was counted as a highly expanded clone. Repertoire diversity was measured by Shannon entropy, and V-J evenness by the Gini coefficient. A clonotype found in more than one individual was treated as public. TCRdb itself trimmed the public reads at Q25 with fastp, ran MiXCR and retained productive beta chains. Each entry is one CDR3 protein sequence, shown with its most common DNA and genes. TCRdb assigned the V and J calls; the authors' analysis was not used. For this sample the table gives around 460,000 distinct CDR3 sequences, of which around a fifth were detected only once. About 12% of the sample goes to the ten largest clones.

This specimen's time point label, interpreted: persistent/refractory GD, antithyroid drugs over 5 years with positive TRAb. RNA was extracted from PBMCs in TRIzol for both TCR sequencing and RNA sequencing. The diagnosis of Graves' disease was made according to American Thyroid Association guidelines. Patients for the study were recruited at an endocrinology department in Xi'an, China. From each patient, about 8.9 milliliters of peripheral blood was collected into an EDTA anticoagulant tube. Ficoll Paque Plus density gradient separation was used to isolate PBMCs, and no further T cell sorting was done. RNA quality was checked with an Agilent 2100 Bioanalyzer and agarose gel, and concentration with a NanoDrop 2000. This specimen belongs to a study of regulatory T cells in long-lasting Graves disease (dated by TCRdb to the early 2020s). Context from the whole study: Persistent Graves' disease meant more than 5 years of antithyroid drug treatment with TSH receptor autoantibodies that stayed positive. Peripheral blood TCR sequencing and RNA sequencing compared persistent Graves' disease patients with newly diagnosed Graves' disease patients. The study took place in China and was registered as a clinical trial. A total of about 33 samples were covered by TCR sequencing, comprising approximately 13 persistent and 20 newly diagnosed Graves' disease patients. In the clinical cohort, patients with persistent Graves' disease had used antithyroid drugs for an average of about 10.3 years.

The CDR3 runs 12 residues from the cysteine to the phenylalanine. Only the CDR3 part of the read is kept: 36 bases, read in frame from the first base. V and J are truncated by 0 bases and 5 bases respectively, leaving an intervening sequence of 7 bases. CDR1 and CDR2, per the germline V gene (reference sequence), are DFQATT and SNEGSKA. Broader findings and caveats from the paper: Because the primary lesion, thyroid tissue, could not be accessed, the study looked at peripheral blood alone. Persistent Graves' disease patients showed lower TCR Shannon entropy and fewer highly expanded clones than newly diagnosed patients, suggesting clonal expansion. TRBV28, TRBJ1-2 and TRBJ2-5 were preferentially used in persistent disease, while TRBV20-1 and TRBJ2-1 were favored in newly diagnosed disease. More public clonotypes were shared among persistent patients (roughly 2,900) than among newly diagnosed patients (roughly 960). Sequencing and analysis were limited to the TCR beta chain. The authors acknowledged the small sample size as a limitation that may reduce accuracy.

The clonotype originates from a female donor with Graves disease. Sample: peripheral blood mononuclear cells (PBMCs), taken when the disease was refractory, from a patient treated with antithyroid drugs. This chain is built from TRBV20-1 and TRBJ1-2; the D gene is unclear. The DNA sequence follows: TGCAGTGCTAGAGACAAATCTTATGGCTACACCTTC. Protein translation: CSARDKSYGYTF.